These T cell receptor beta chains were read from a single sample in a study of blood T cell repertoires in COVID-19. Clones were sequenced by immunoSEQ multiplex PCR, and TCRdb holds only the in-frame ones, with some missing. The sample has over 150,000 clones; just under 90% are singletons. Sequencing used peripheral blood. The receptors were sampled from a woman younger than 35 who had recovered from COVID-19. Each CDR3 is given without its conserved first and last residue.

v_call cdr3_aa
TRBV2 ASSAGHGTEAF
TRBV9 ASSVDRAGTGELF
TRBV7-2 ASSAPGQINSPLH
TRBV18 ASSVTSDRSGNEQF
TRBV6-5 ASSYSLGENTGELF
TRBV7-9 ASSFTGGVKNIQY
TRBV2 ASYRGLGSPLH
TRBV4-1 ASSQFPEPGTGVY
TRBV19 ASSITGLAQHEQY
TRBV7-9 ASSLVQGYGYT
TRBV27 ASSLYSSNEQF